Here is one T cell receptor (beta chain) with its context. The CDR3 totals 15 residues. Germline lookup yields CDR1 MNHEY and CDR2 SMNVEV (reference sequence). V lost 5 bases and J lost 3; bases outside the gene matches: 7. This entry belongs to a study of T cells in Graves' hyperthyroidism and ophthalmopathy. Study-wide context: The blood sample was taken at first diagnosis, before treatment began.

Researchers took RNA transcripts and amplified the TCR beta CDR3 regions from them. Using the HTBI primer set, a first-round RT-PCR was run on the TCR CDR3. TCRdb called the multiplex PCR reads again in MiXCR, with one record for every CDR3 protein. The sample comprises hundreds of thousands of distinct CDR3 sequences, 14% of which are singletons, and around 9.6% rests with the top ten. The clonotype comes from a woman between 18 and 29 years old with Graves' hyperthyroidism. This chain connects TRBV27 to TRBJ1-5; TRBD1 matches 7 bases. Material for sequencing was blood. The CDR3 region is CASSRGPAHNQPQHF. The CDR3 region has the DNA TGTGCCAGCAGTAGGGGGCCGGCGCACAATCAGCCCCAGCATTTT.